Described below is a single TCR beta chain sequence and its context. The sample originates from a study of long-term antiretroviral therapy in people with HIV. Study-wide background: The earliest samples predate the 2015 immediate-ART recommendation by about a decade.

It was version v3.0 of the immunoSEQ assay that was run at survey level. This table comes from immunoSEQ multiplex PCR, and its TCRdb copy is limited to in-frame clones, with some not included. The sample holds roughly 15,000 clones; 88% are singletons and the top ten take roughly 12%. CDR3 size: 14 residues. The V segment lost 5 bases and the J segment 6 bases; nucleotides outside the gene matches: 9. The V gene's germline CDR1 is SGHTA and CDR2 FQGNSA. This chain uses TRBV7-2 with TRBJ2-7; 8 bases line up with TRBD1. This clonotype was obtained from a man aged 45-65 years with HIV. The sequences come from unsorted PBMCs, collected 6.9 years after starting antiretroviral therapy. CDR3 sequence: CASSQTDRAREQYF. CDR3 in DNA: TGTGCCAGCAGCCAAACGGACAGGGCTCGCGAGCAGTACTTC. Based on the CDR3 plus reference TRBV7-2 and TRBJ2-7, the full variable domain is GAGVSQSPSNKVTEKGKDVELRCDPISGHTALYWYRQSLGQGLEFLIYFQGNSAPDKSGLPSDRFSAERTGGSVSTLTIQRTQQEDSAVYLCASSQTDRAREQYFGPGTRLTVT.